These 25 T cell receptor beta chains share one sample of origin, sequenced in a study of T cells in localized non-small cell lung cancer. This table comes from immunoSEQ multiplex PCR, and its TCRdb copy is limited to in-frame clones, with some not included. Of about a thousand clones in the sample, more than 20% are singletons; the top ten hold around 14%. Sequenced here: normal lung tissue next to the tumor, sampled before any cancer treatment. These receptor sequences come from a woman aged 40-69 years with stage I lung adenocarcinoma.

The CDR3 loop is CASSDARKDGYTF. The CDR3 nucleotides read TGTGCCAGTAGTGACGCGAGGAAGGATGGCTACACCTTC. The chain joins TRBV19 to TRBJ1-2; D remains unclear. CDR3 size: 13 residues. V was cut by 5 bases and J by 6 bases, with 13 bases left in between. CDR1 is LNHDA, CDR2 SQIVND, per germline (reference sequence). Full variable domain (rest looked up from reference TRBV19 and TRBJ1-2): DGGITQSPKYLFRKEGQNVTLSCEQNLNHDAMYWYRQDPGQGLRLIYYSQIVNDFQKGDIAEGYSVSREKKESFPLTVTSAQKNPTAFYLCASSDARKDGYTFGSGTRLTVV.

The V call is TRBV28, the J call TRBJ1-2; D possibly corresponds to TRBD1 (6 bases). V dropped 5 bases and J dropped 2 bases, with 12 bases sitting between them. The germline CDR1 and CDR2 sequences are MDHEN and SYDVKM. The CDR3 has 14 residues. For the CDR3, the DNA is TGTGCCAGCAGTGAGGGGGTCCTCAACTATGGCTACACCTTC. Amino acids: CASSEGVLNYGYTF.

This clone has a handful of counts. V is TRBV28 and J is TRBJ2-2; D not certain. Germline CDR1 reads MDHEN; CDR2 reads SYDVKM. The CDR3 contains 14 residues. With 3 bases removed from V and 5 bases from J, the gap between germline ends came to 10 bases. The CDR3 protein is CASSLWSRTGELFF. CDR3 in DNA: TGTGCCAGCAGTTTGTGGTCGCGGACCGGGGAGCTGTTTTTT.

This chain connects TRBV5-1 to TRBJ2-7, with 8 bases lining up with TRBD2. The CDR3 contains 18 residues. Germline values: CDR1 SGHRS, CDR2 YFSETQ. Trimming at V came to 1 base and at J to 0 bases, leaving 12 bases not matched to a gene. CDR3 DNA: TGCGCCAGCAGCTTGAGTTGGGGGCTAGCGGGCTTCTCCTACGAGCAGTACTTC. This encodes CASSLSWGLAGFSYEQYF.

The chain combines TRBV9 with TRBJ2-7; 10 bases fit TRBD1. The V segment lost 4 bases and the J segment 5 bases; nucleotides outside the gene matches: 9. Germline assignment: CDR1 SGDLS and CDR2 YYNGEE. CDR3 size: 15 residues. CDR3 in DNA: TGTGCCAGCAGCCCCCAGGGGACAGGGGTCGACGAGCAGTACTTC. This encodes CASSPQGTGVDEQYF.

V is TRBV19 and J is TRBJ1-2; possible D gene TRBD1, 5 bases. V lost 0 bases and J 3 bases, leaving 23 bases between the germline ends. CDR3 length equals 19 residues. The germline V gene encodes CDR1 LNHDA and CDR2 SQIVND (reference sequence). This chain's CDR3 is CASSIDFPPARGWHYGYTF. In nucleotides, the CDR3 is TGTGCCAGTAGTATAGATTTCCCCCCAGCGCGGGGGTGGCACTATGGCTACACCTTC.

This clone was observed a few times. The chain uses TRBV28 and TRBJ1-2; no reliable D call. V was pared by 6 bases and J by 0 bases, with 11 bases between. CDR1 is MDHEN and CDR2 is SYDVKM in the germline V gene. The length of the CDR3 is 14 residues. This CDR3 reads CASSRATSNYGYTF. Here the CDR3 DNA reads TGTGCCAGCAGCCGCGCAACCTCTAACTATGGCTACACCTTC.

The J gene is TRBJ2-3, the V gene TRBV11-3; 7 positions match TRBD1. This CDR3 region has 17 residues. Germline loops: CDR1 SGHNT, CDR2 YENEEA. The V segment lost 3 bases and the J segment 0 bases; nucleotides outside the gene matches: 9. In nucleotides, the CDR3 is TGTGCCAGCAGCTTGACAGGGCTCAACCCTAGCACAGATACGCAGTATTTT. Encoded protein: CASSLTGLNPSTDTQYF. Together with reference TRBV11-3 and TRBJ2-3, the CDR3 gives the full variable domain: EAGVVQSPRYKIIEKKQPVAFWCNPISGHNTLYWYLQNLGQGPELLIRYENEEAVDDSQLPKDRFSAERLKGVDSTLKIQPAELGDSAVYLCASSLTGLNPSTDTQYFGPGTRLTVL.

The CDR3 sequence is CSVGYSIRQGDEAFF. The CDR3, as DNA: TGCAGCGTTGGCTATTCTATTCGGCAGGGGGATGAAGCTTTCTTT. This chain connects TRBV29-1 to TRBJ1-1, with 7 bases lining up with TRBD1. The CDR3 covers 15 residues. The junction had 15 bases not matched to a gene; V was cut back by 4 bases and J by 7 bases. The germline CDR1 and CDR2 sequences are SQVTM and ANQGSEA.

V gene TRBV6-8 combines with J gene TRBJ2-1; TRBD1 or TRBD2 may be the D gene (5 bases each). The CDR3 is made up of 15 amino acids. Germline V gene sequence: CDR1 MNHGY, CDR2 SAAAGT. Trimming took off 5 bases at V and 1 base at J, with 12 bases between the two ends. The CDR3 DNA is TGTGCCAGCAGTGACGGGGCCCGATCCTACAATGAGCAGTTCTTC. As protein: CASSDGARSYNEQFF.

The chain employs TRBV14 and TRBJ2-5, with D perhaps TRBD1 or TRBD2 (5 bases each). The CDR3 loop spans 16 amino acids. The V gene's germline CDR1 is SGHDN and CDR2 FVKESK. The V gene lost 0 bases and the J gene lost 1 base, with 12 bases spanning the gap. DNA of the CDR3: TGTGCCAGCAGCCAAGAACCCCTCGGGACCCAAGAGACCCAGTACTTC. Translating gives CASSQEPLGTQETQYF. The full variable domain, with the rest looked up from reference TRBV14 and TRBJ2-5, is EAGVTQFPSHSVIEKGQTVTLRCDPISGHDNLYWYRRVMGKEIKFLLHFVKESKQDESGMPNNRFLAERTGGTYSTLKVQPAELEDSGVYFCASSQEPLGTQETQYFGPGTRLLVL.

This clone was detected only a few times. The chain uses TRBV19 and TRBJ1-1; maybe TRBD1 (6 bases). CDR1 is LNHDA, CDR2 SQIVND, per germline (reference sequence). CDR3 size: 14 residues. The V and J ends lost 5 bases and 4 bases respectively, with 14 bases between them. This chain's CDR3 is CASSLRGIGTEAFF. The CDR3 nucleotides read TGTGCCAGTAGTCTCAGGGGAATCGGCACTGAAGCTTTCTTT.

This chain connects TRBV6-8 to TRBJ2-7, with D tentatively TRBD1 or TRBD2 (6 bases each). Trimming took 6 bases from V and 6 from J, leaving 18 bases between them. The CDR3 spans 14 residues. The germline V gene has CDR1 MNHGY and CDR2 SAAAGT. The CDR3 DNA is TGTGCCAGCAGCCGCTCTGGGGGGCAGGGCGAGCAGTACTTC. It translates to CASSRSGGQGEQYF.

The chain recombines TRBV11-3 with TRBJ2-3; D is unclear. Trimming pared 5 bases from V and 2 bases from J, leaving 14 bases between. In germline, CDR1 is SGHNT, CDR2 YENEEA. The CDR3 covers 15 residues. CDR3: CASSTDGTNTDTQYF. CDR3 coding DNA: TGTGCCAGCAGCACGGACGGAACGAACACAGATACGCAGTATTTT.

The gene calls are TRBV6-8 and TRBJ1-5, with unresolved D. V dropped 4 bases and J dropped 6 bases, with 13 bases sitting between them. There are 14 residues in the CDR3. Germline V CDR1 and CDR2: MNHGY, SAAAGT. CDR3 in amino acids: CASSLELGLQPQHF. DNA for the CDR3: TGTGCCAGCAGTTTAGAATTGGGCCTTCAGCCCCAGCATTTT.

This clone occurred a few times. This chain links TRBV6-8 with TRBJ2-5; D is tentatively TRBD1 or TRBD2 (6 bases each). Germline V gene lookup returns CDR1 MNHGY and CDR2 SAAAGT. V was cut by 6 bases and J by 2 bases, with 16 bases left in between. The CDR3 totals 15 residues. CDR3 loop: CASSRGPGRQETQYF. The CDR3 region has the DNA TGTGCCAGCAGCCGGGGGCCAGGGCGTCAAGAGACCCAGTACTTC.

The chain recombines TRBV12-5 with TRBJ1-6; D gene unclear. Germline CDR1 is LGHNT and CDR2 is FRNRAP. The CDR3 runs 12 residues. The CDR3 loop reads CASSRVDSPLHF. The CDR3 DNA follows: TGTGCCAGCTCAAGGGTCGATTCACCCCTCCACTTT.

The chain has TRBV6-8 and TRBJ2-2; TRBD1 agrees at 9 bases. Trimming removed 6 bases from V and 4 bases from J; junction bases left unmatched: 9. Germline loops: CDR1 MNHGY, CDR2 SAAAGT. CDR3 length: 16 amino acids. In DNA form, the CDR3 reads TGTGCCAGCAGGCCACAGGACAGGGGAAGCACCGGGGAGCTGTTTTTT. Its protein is CASRPQDRGSTGELFF.

There are a few counts of this clone. The chain carries TRBV6-7 and TRBJ1-1; D call uncertain. TRBV6-7 falls under the ORF class, with uncertain function. The CDR3 totals 11 residues. Trimming shortened V by 8 bases and J by 6 bases, and 10 bases separated the two germline ends. The CDR3 bases are TGTGCCAGCCGGGCCCAGCCTGAAGCTTTCTTT. Residues: CASRAQPEAFF.

The J gene is TRBJ1-5, the V gene TRBV15; weak D call: TRBD1 (5 bases). Germline V gives CDR1 LNHNV, CDR2 YYDKDF (reference sequence). V dropped 0 bases and J dropped 3 bases, with 12 bases sitting between them. The CDR3 is 16 residues long. The CDR3 loop is CATSRDRGETNQPQHF. The CDR3 DNA sequence: TGTGCCACCAGCAGAGATCGGGGGGAGACCAATCAGCCCCAGCATTTT.

This clone was counted between two and nine times. This chain joins TRBV5-1 and TRBJ2-3, with 11 bases identical to TRBD1. The CDR3 runs to 17 residues. Losses at the gene ends were 0 bases for V and 1 base for J; bases not matched to a gene: 4. CDR1 and CDR2 from the germline V gene are SGHRS and YFSETQ. The CDR3 sequence is CASSLAGQGAGTDTQYF. Written as DNA, the CDR3 is TGCGCCAGCAGCTTGGCCGGACAGGGGGCAGGCACAGATACGCAGTATTTT.

There are a few counts of this clone. V usage is TRBV6-8 and J usage is TRBJ2-3, with TRBD2 as a possible D gene (6 bases). Per the germline V gene, CDR1 is MNHGY and CDR2 is SAAAGT. Trimming removed 5 bases at V and 2 bases at J, with 14 bases between. The CDR3 has 15 amino acids. CDR3 nucleotide sequence: TGTGCCAGCAGTGAGGAGGGGTCGGCCACAGATACGCAGTATTTT. As protein: CASSEEGSATDTQYF.

The V call is TRBV11-3, the J call TRBJ2-7, with 7 bases identical to TRBD1. The CDR3 is 15 residues long. The trim removed 0 bases at V and 7 bases at J, leaving 9 bases unmatched. CDR1 SGHNT and CDR2 YENEEA come from the germline V gene. The CDR3 bases are TGTGCCAGCAGCTTAGAGTACCGGGACAGCTTGGAGCAGTACTTC. It yields the protein CASSLEYRDSLEQYF.

The table lists this clone with a few counts. This chain joins TRBV9 and TRBJ1-1; TRBD1 matches at 9 bases. Trimming cost V 4 bases and J 2 bases; bases outside gene matches: 6. Germline V gene sequence: CDR1 SGDLS, CDR2 YYNGEE. This CDR3 comprises 15 residues. The CDR3 is CASSRSGQGNTEAFF. In nucleotides, the CDR3 is TGTGCCAGCAGCCGGTCGGGACAGGGAAACACTGAAGCTTTCTTT.

Only a few counts were recorded for this clone. J is TRBJ1-2 and V is TRBV11-3; perhaps TRBD1 as D (5 bases). The germline gives CDR1 SGHNT, CDR2 YENEEA. The CDR3 sequence is 16 residues long. Trimming shortened V by 5 bases and J by 0 bases, and 16 bases separated the two germline ends. The DNA of the CDR3 is TGTGCCAGCAGCCGGAAGGGGACGGAAGCTAACTATGGCTACACCTTC. This codes for CASSRKGTEANYGYTF.